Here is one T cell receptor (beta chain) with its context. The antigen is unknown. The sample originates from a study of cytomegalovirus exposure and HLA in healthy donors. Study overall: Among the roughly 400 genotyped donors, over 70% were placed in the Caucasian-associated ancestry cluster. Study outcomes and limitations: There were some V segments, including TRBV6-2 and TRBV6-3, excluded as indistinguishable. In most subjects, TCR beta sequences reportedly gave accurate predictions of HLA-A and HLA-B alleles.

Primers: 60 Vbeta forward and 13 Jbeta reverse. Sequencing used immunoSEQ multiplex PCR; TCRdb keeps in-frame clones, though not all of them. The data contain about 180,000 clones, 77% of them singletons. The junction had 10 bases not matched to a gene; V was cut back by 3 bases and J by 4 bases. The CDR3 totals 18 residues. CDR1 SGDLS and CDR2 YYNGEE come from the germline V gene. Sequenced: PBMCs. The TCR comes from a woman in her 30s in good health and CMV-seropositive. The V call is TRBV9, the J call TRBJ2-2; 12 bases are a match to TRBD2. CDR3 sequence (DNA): TGTGCCAGCAGCGGACGGACTAGCGGGATAAGGGGCACCGGGGAGCTGTTTTTT. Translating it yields CASSGRTSGIRGTGELFF.